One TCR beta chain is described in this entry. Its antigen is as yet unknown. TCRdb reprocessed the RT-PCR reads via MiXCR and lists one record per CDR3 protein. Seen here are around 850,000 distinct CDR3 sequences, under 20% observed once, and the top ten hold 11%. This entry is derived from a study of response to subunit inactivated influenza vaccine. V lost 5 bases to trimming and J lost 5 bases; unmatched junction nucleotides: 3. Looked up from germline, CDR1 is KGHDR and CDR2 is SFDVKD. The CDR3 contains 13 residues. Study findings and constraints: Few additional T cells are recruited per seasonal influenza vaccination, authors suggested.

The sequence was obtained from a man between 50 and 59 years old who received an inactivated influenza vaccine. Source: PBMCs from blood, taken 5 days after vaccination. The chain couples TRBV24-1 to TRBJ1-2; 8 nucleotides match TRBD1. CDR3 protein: CATSVRTGYGYTF. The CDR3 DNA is TGTGCCACCAGTGTCCGGACAGGGTATGGCTACACCTTC.